The 11 T cell receptor beta chains below come from one sample, sequenced in a study of T-cell reconstitution after alpha-beta-depleted transplantation in children. Molecular barcoding with unique molecular identifiers was used for the TCRbeta library. MiXCR, run by TCRdb on the PCR reads, gives a single entry per CDR3 protein. The sample records about 640,000 distinct CDR3 sequences, roughly 15% being singletons. The sample consisted of PBMCs from the stem cell graft donor, taken from the stem cell graft. These receptors all come from a human donor who donated a stem cell graft to a child with acute myeloid leukemia.

This clonotype was picked up many times. The chain is built from TRBV5-1 and TRBJ2-1; maybe TRBD2 (6 bases). V dropped 4 bases and J dropped 0 bases, with 14 bases sitting between them. The length of the CDR3 is 16 residues. Germline V lookup: CDR1 SGHRS, CDR2 YFSETQ. CDR3 sequence (DNA): TGCGCCAGCAGCCTGGACGCGGGAAACTCCTACAATGAGCAGTTCTTC. Its translation is CASSLDAGNSYNEQFF.

The rearrangement joins TRBV24-1 to TRBJ2-1, with 8 bases fitting TRBD1. This CDR3 has 16 amino acids. The V and J ends lost 2 bases and 9 bases, in that order; junction bases with no gene match: 11. Germline V lookup: CDR1 KGHDR, CDR2 SFDVKD. As DNA, the CDR3 is TGTGCCACCAGTGATTATCTCGGACAGGGCCGAAGTGAGCAGTTCTTC. It specifies CATSDYLGQGRSEQFF.

Only one count was recorded for this clonotype. The V and J genes are TRBV7-2 and TRBJ1-1; D gene uncertain. V gave up 2 bases and J gave up 8 bases, with 9 bases separating them. Per the germline V gene, CDR1 is SGHTA and CDR2 is FQGNSA. The CDR3 covers 12 residues. CDR3 in DNA: TGTGCCAGCAGCTTAAATTTACTAGAAGCTTTCTTT. Translated: CASSLNLLEAFF.

This clonotype has a count of ten or more. The V and J genes are TRBV20-1 and TRBJ2-3; D possibly corresponds to TRBD1 (5 bases). Trimming took 3 bases from V and 1 from J, leaving 11 bases between them. There are 14 residues in the CDR3. The V gene's germline CDR1 is DFQATT and CDR2 SNEGSKA (reference sequence). CDR3 DNA: TGCAGTGCTAGCGACTTAGGGGGCACAGATACGCAGTATTTT. Amino acids: CSASDLGGTDTQYF.

The chain combines TRBV20-1 with TRBJ2-2; 7 bases match TRBD1. Germline values: CDR1 DFQATT, CDR2 SNEGSKA (reference sequence). CDR3 size: 15 residues. The V and J ends lost 1 base and 3 bases, in that order; junction bases with no gene match: 5. CDR3: CSARGTGAHTGELFF. The CDR3 coding sequence is TGCAGTGCTAGAGGGACAGGCGCTCACACCGGGGAGCTGTTTTTT.

This clonotype was picked up a small number of times. The chain carries TRBV12-3 or TRBV12-4 and TRBJ1-5, with D perhaps matching TRBD1 (6 bases). This CDR3 has 15 amino acids. Between the trimmed V and J ends, which lost 5 bases and 4 bases, there was a span of 15 bases. CDR3 DNA sequence: TGTGCCAGCAGTACAGGGACCCTAGTTAATCAGCCCCAGCATTTT. Protein product: CASSTGTLVNQPQHF.

The chain employs TRBV11-3 and TRBJ2-1; D is possibly TRBD2 (5 bases). Germline CDR1 reads SGHNT; CDR2 reads YENEEA. Trimming cost V 6 bases and J 6 bases, with 15 bases left between them. There are 14 residues in the CDR3. CDR3 nucleotides: TGTGCCAGCAGTTCGCCGGGATCGGGCAATGAGCAGTTCTTC. Protein: CASSSPGSGNEQFF.

V is TRBV7-2 and J is TRBJ1-2, with D possibly TRBD1 on 6 matching bases. The CDR3 consists of 15 residues. CDR1 is SGHTA and CDR2 is FQGNSA in the germline V gene. V lost 2 bases and J 8 bases, leaving 18 bases between the germline ends. CDR3 in amino acids: CASSLRRGGARGYTF. The CDR3 DNA is TGTGCCAGCAGCTTAAGGAGGGGGGGCGCGCGGGGCTACACCTTC.

This clonotype was seen a handful of times. V is TRBV5-1 and J is TRBJ2-2, with 7 bases aligning to TRBD2. The CDR3 loop spans 14 amino acids. V trimming: 5 bases; J trimming: 3 bases; junction bases outside the gene matches: 4. Per the germline V gene, CDR1 is SGHRS and CDR2 is YFSETQ. CDR3 sequence (DNA): TGCGCCAGCAGAGGGGCGGGAGACACCGGGGAGCTGTTTTTT. It specifies CASRGAGDTGELFF.

V gene TRBV24-1 combines with J gene TRBJ2-3, with D possibly matching TRBD1 (7 bases). Germline lookup yields CDR1 KGHDR and CDR2 SFDVKD. The CDR3 extends over 15 amino acids. The germline V and J ends were trimmed by 5 bases and 1 base, with 12 bases remaining between them. CDR3: CATSGQGGGTDTQYF. CDR3 sequence (DNA): TGTGCCACCAGTGGACAGGGAGGAGGCACAGATACGCAGTATTTT.

This clonotype was observed many times. The genes are TRBV4-3 and TRBJ2-7, with a tentative D call TRBD2 (5 bases). The CDR3 has 14 amino acids. Germline assignment: CDR1 LGHNA and CDR2 YSLEER. The V and J ends lost 2 bases and 7 bases respectively, with 15 bases between them. In DNA, the CDR3 is TGCGCCAGCAGCCAATCCCCGGGAATGAGGGAGCAGTACTTC. Amino acid sequence: CASSQSPGMREQYF.